What follows is one T cell receptor beta chain and its context. As yet, its antigen is unknown. The data stem from a study of OX40 agonist ivuxolimab in advanced cancers. Looking at the study overall: Patients with hepatocellular carcinoma, melanoma, renal cell or head and neck cancer made up the dose-escalation patients.

The study's findings and limits: Nonresponders included some who also had low normalized T-cell clonal expansion.

Measured with immunoSEQ multiplex PCR; TCRdb has only the in-frame clones, and not every one. The table has fewer than 85,000 clones, around 89% seen once. Germline CDR1 and CDR2: GTSNPN and SVGIG (reference sequence). The V and J ends lost 5 bases and 7 bases respectively, with 17 bases between them. The CDR3 is made up of 13 amino acids. Sample: CD4+ or CD8+ T cells sorted from blood, taken in a trial of the OX40 agonist ivuxolimab. The TCR originated in an adult with an advanced solid tumor such as melanoma, head and neck, liver or kidney cancer. The V gene is TRBV30, the J gene TRBJ1-1, with a possible D match to TRBD1 (6 bases). The CDR3 loop is CAWAGDDYGEAFF. The CDR3 coding sequence is TGTGCCTGGGCAGGGGACGATTACGGTGAAGCTTTCTTT.